The rows below give T cell receptor beta chains drawn from one sample of a study of beta chain features in type 1 diabetes. Profiling relied on immunoSEQ multiplex PCR, and the TCRdb table lists in-frame clones only, not all of them. This sample yields 450,000 to 550,000 clones, of which approximately 28% are seen a single time; 0.065% belongs to the top ten. Sample: naive CD4+ T cells from blood. The origin of the receptors is a man younger than 35 in good health. CDR3s include the opening cysteine and the closing phenylalanine or tryptophan.

>TRBJ2-5|TRBV5-1
CASSFGLAETTQYF
>TRBJ2-7|TRBV28
CASSSLSWGGVYEQYF
>TRBJ2-3|TRBV30
CAWRTGVSGLKYF
>TRBJ1-2|TRBV27
CASSSPTEANYGYTF
>TRBJ2-1|TRBV7-2
CASSLALGTNEQFF
>TRBJ2-3|TRBV30
CAWTPPSGGSTDTQYF
>TRBJ1-2|TRBV10-3
CAIRAEDYYGYTF
>TRBJ2-2|TRBV7-2
CASSLELLPNTGELFF
>TRBJ2-3|TRBV10-3
CAISDLAGSDTQYF
>TRBJ1-5|TRBV2
CASTSDRGQNQPQHF
>TRBJ2-3|TRBV28
CASSRSGRIGSDTQYF
>TRBJ1-2|TRBV27
CASSLEGSLDYGYTF
>TRBJ2-3|TRBV20-1
CSARSWDTQYF
>TRBJ1-5|TRBV30
CAWSVQALSNQPQHF